This is a list of T cell receptor beta chains from one sample in a study of monozygotic twins with inflammatory bowel disease. TCRdb re-called the 5' RACE reads, yielding one record per CDR3 amino acid sequence without DNA. The sample totals 150,000 to 200,000 distinct CDR3 sequences; its top ten clones hold 6% to 9.5%. The sample taken for sequencing was blood. Every receptor here comes from a human donor with ulcerative colitis or Crohn's disease, or a healthy co-twin of an affected twin (not recorded which). CDR3s include the opening cysteine and the closing phenylalanine or tryptophan. The size entry is marked missing in some rows and otherwise reads once, few, many or a size class.

>TRBV5-1|-|TRBJ1-2
CASRLTDGYTF
>TRBV20-1|-|TRBJ2-7
CSARTSYEQYF
>TRBV5-4|-|TRBJ1-6
CASSFARGYNSPLHF
>TRBV5-5|-|TRBJ2-7
CASSLAEGSSYEQYF
>TRBV5-5|-|TRBJ1-3
CASSPTGNSGNTIYF
>TRBV20-1|-|TRBJ2-7
CSARPGPYEQYF
>TRBV6-4|medium-sized|TRBJ2-2
CASSDSAGQGNTGELFF
>TRBV6-5|-|TRBJ2-7
CASSSSGGVGSEQYF
>TRBV2|-|TRBJ2-1
CASDLVGQGFDEQFF
>TRBV6-2/TRBV6-3|-|TRBJ2-1
CASSHPADRQIPGSYNEQFF
>TRBV27|-|TRBJ2-7
CASSLFASGSLYEQYF
>TRBV4-3|-|TRBJ2-7
CASSQDRGPGEQYF
>TRBV7-6|-|TRBJ2-2
CASSLAATGNTGELFF
>TRBV24-1|-|TRBJ2-5
CATSDPVQETQYF
>TRBV14|-|TRBJ2-5
CASSFNRGKETQYF
>TRBV12-3/TRBV12-4|-|TRBJ2-7
CASSFGQGGSYEQYF
>TRBV5-1|-|TRBJ1-6
CASSPRFGLSGQGASMNNSPLHF
>TRBV24-1|-|TRBJ1-5
CASSTGRANQPQHF
>TRBV7-2|-|TRBJ1-4
CASSLTGQGAGEKLFF
>TRBV5-1|-|TRBJ1-2
CASSPGSSKTYGYTF
>TRBV3-1|-|TRBJ2-7
CASSFPSGEQYF
>TRBV5-1|-|TRBJ2-6
CASSLVDRGVSGANVLTF
>TRBV30|-|TRBJ1-4
CAWSRLLFNEKLFF
>TRBV4-1|-|TRBJ1-3
CASSQEKGAISGNTIYF
>TRBV20-1|-|TRBJ1-2
CSARFRTAMGYTF
>TRBV5-1|-|TRBJ2-5
CASSLMTAQETQYF
>TRBV5-1|-|TRBJ2-7
CASSPRQGLSYEQYF